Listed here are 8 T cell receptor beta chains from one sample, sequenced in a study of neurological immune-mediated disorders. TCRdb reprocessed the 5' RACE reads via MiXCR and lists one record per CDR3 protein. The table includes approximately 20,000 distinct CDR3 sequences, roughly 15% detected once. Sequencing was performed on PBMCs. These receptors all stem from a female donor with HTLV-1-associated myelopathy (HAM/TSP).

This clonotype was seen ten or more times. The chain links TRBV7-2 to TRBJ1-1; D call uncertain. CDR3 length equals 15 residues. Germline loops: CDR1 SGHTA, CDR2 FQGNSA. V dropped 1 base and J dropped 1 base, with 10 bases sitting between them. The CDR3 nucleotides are TGTGCCAGCAGCTTAGTAGGACGGGGGAACACTGAAGCTTTCTTT. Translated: CASSLVGRGNTEAFF.

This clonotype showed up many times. The CDR3 sequence: CASSQGLAGVDGETQYF. The CDR3 nucleotides read TGTGCCAGCAGCCAAGGACTAGCGGGAGTCGACGGAGAGACCCAGTACTTC. The chain employs TRBV3-1 and TRBJ2-5; 12 bases agree with TRBD2. Germline V CDR1 and CDR2: LGHDT, YNNKEL (reference sequence). This CDR3 region has 17 residues. The junction had 7 bases not matched to a gene; V was cut back by 1 base and J by 4 bases.

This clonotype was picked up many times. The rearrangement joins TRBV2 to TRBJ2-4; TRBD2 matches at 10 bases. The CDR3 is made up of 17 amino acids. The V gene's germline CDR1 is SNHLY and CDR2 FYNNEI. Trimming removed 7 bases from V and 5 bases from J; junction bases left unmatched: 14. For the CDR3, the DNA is TGTGCCAGCATCTTCCGACTAGCGGGCGAAGGGCAAAACATTCAGTACTTC. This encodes CASIFRLAGEGQNIQYF. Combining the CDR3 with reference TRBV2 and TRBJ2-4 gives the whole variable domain EPEVTQTPSHQVTQMGQEVILRCVPISNHLYFYWYRQILGQKVEFLVSFYNNEISEKSEIFDDQFSVERPDGSNFTLKIRSTKLEDSAMYFCASIFRLAGEGQNIQYFGAGTRLSVL.

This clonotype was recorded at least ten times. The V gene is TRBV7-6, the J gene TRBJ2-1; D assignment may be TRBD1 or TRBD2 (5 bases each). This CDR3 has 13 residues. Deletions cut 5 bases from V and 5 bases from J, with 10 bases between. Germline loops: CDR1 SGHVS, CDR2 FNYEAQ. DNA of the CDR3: TGTGCCAGCAGCGGACGGGGCGACAATGAGCAGTTCTTC. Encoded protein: CASSGRGDNEQFF.

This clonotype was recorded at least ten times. CDR3 nucleotides: TGCAGTGCTAGGCGGACGAGGGGAGGCAATGAGCAGTTCTTC. It specifies CSARRTRGGNEQFF. The gene calls are TRBV20-1 and TRBJ2-1, with D perhaps matching TRBD2 (6 bases). Germline V gene sequence: CDR1 DFQATT, CDR2 SNEGSKA (reference sequence). V was pared by 3 bases and J by 6 bases, with 15 bases between. The CDR3 spans 14 residues.

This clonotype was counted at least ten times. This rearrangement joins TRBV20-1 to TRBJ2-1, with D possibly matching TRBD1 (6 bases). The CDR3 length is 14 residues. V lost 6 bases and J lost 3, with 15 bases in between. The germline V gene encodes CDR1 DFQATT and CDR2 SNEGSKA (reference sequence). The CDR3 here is CSAPRGYLYNEQFF. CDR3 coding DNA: TGCAGTGCGCCGAGGGGGTACCTCTACAATGAGCAGTTCTTC.

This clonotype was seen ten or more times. DNA of the CDR3: TGTGCCAGCAGTTATCTCACAGATACGCAGTATTTT. The encoded protein is CASSYLTDTQYF. This rearrangement joins TRBV12-3 or TRBV12-4 to TRBJ2-3; D uncertain. With 4 bases removed from V and 2 bases from J, the gap between germline ends came to 4 bases. The CDR3 consists of 12 residues.

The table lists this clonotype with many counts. The CDR3 protein is CASSRRGQGPTGELFF. CDR3 DNA: TGCGCCAGCAGCCGGAGGGGACAGGGGCCCACCGGGGAGCTGTTTTTT. The chain links TRBV5-1 to TRBJ2-2; 10 nucleotides agree with TRBD1. The CDR3 totals 16 residues. CDR1 SGHRS and CDR2 YFSETQ come from the germline V gene. V shed 4 bases and J 4 bases; nucleotides not matched to a gene: 7.